A single sample is the source of the 19 T cell receptor beta chains below, sequenced in a study of blood T cell repertoires in COVID-19 (dated by TCRdb to 2018 to 2021). Preparation of the library involved the immunoSEQ multiplex PCR assay. As stored in TCRdb, this immuneACCESS dataset retains in-frame rearrangements with V and J assigned. A fraction of the clones does not appear; measured against another copy, unresolved V genes explain less than half of the discrepancy, and the remainder lacks a known reason. The sample includes some 100,000 clones, with roughly 89% observed a single time. The ten largest clones add up to around 3.4% of the sample. Sequencing was done on a sample of peripheral blood. These receptors were taken from a woman aged 70 to 79 with acute or convalescent COVID-19.

The rearrangement uses TRBV19 and TRBJ2-7; weak D call: TRBD2 (6 bases). The CDR3 totals 13 residues. CDR1 LNHDA and CDR2 SQIVND come from the germline V gene (reference sequence). The V end lost 0 bases, the J end lost 3 bases, and 6 bases lay between the germline ends. The CDR3 bases are TGTGCCAGTAGTATAGAGGGGGGCTACGAGCAGTACTTC. This translates into CASSIEGGYEQYF.

The gene calls are TRBV2 and TRBJ2-1, with TRBD2 matching over 11 bases. CDR1 is SNHLY and CDR2 is FYNNEI in the germline V gene. The trim removed 6 bases at V and 9 bases at J, leaving 4 bases unmatched. The length of the CDR3 is 13 residues. As DNA, the CDR3 is TGTGCCAGCAGGCCTAGCGGGAGGAGTGAGCAGTTCTTC. It codes for CASRPSGRSEQFF.

The chain joins TRBV5-1 to TRBJ2-3; TRBD2 is a possible D gene (5 bases). The CDR3 covers 15 residues. V was shortened by 4 bases and J by 6 bases, with 18 bases between the two germline ends. Germline V gene sequence: CDR1 SGHRS, CDR2 YFSETQ. The CDR3 here is CASSRYSSSGDTQYF. The CDR3 DNA reads as TGCGCCAGCAGCCGATACTCGTCCTCGGGGGATACGCAGTATTTT.

In this sample, this clone turned up a few times. This sequence joins TRBV6-4 and TRBJ2-1, with 13 positions matching TRBD2. The CDR3 extends over 14 amino acids. The V segment lost 8 bases and the J segment 9 bases; nucleotides outside the gene matches: 7. Per germline, CDR1 MRHNA and CDR2 SNTAGT. CDR3 sequence: CASDDGTSGTEQFF. The CDR3 DNA reads TGTGCCAGCGATGACGGGACTAGCGGGACTGAGCAGTTCTTC.

This clone was found once. The chain couples TRBV24-1 to TRBJ2-1; D possibly corresponds to TRBD2 (5 bases). Germline CDR1 KGHDR, CDR2 SFDVKD. V lost 2 bases, J lost 10 bases, and 8 bases lay in between. CDR3 size: 12 residues. Written as DNA, the CDR3 is TGTGCCACCAGTGATTCGCGGGCCGAGCAGTTCTTC. Its protein is CATSDSRAEQFF.

J is TRBJ1-1 and V is TRBV6-1, with a tentative D call TRBD1 (5 bases). CDR1 is MNHNS, CDR2 SASEGT, per germline. V was shortened by 1 base and J by 2 bases, with 17 bases between the two germline ends. The CDR3 is made up of 17 amino acids. The DNA of the CDR3 is TGTGCCAGCAGTGAAGTGGCGGGGCAGCCGATTAACACTGAAGCTTTCTTT. Its protein product is CASSEVAGQPINTEAFF.

This CDR3 reads CASSTASQGPSYEQYV. CDR3 DNA: TGTGCCAGCAGTACCGCTTCTCAGGGGCCTTCCTACGAGCAGTACGTC. The gene calls are TRBV28 and TRBJ2-7; tentative D call: TRBD1 (6 bases). CDR3 length: 16 amino acids. Germline-derived CDR1 and CDR2 are MDHEN and SYDVKM. Trimming removed 5 bases at V and 1 base at J, with 18 bases between.

The chain couples TRBV2 to TRBJ1-5, with TRBD1 matching 8 bases. The CDR3 contains 15 residues. V dropped 4 bases and J dropped 4; count of bases not matched to a gene: 6. Germline V gene sequence: CDR1 SNHLY, CDR2 FYNNEI. The CDR3 loop is CASSGVDRVNQPQHF. In DNA form, the CDR3 reads TGTGCCAGCAGTGGCGTGGACAGGGTGAATCAGCCCCAGCATTTT.

The CDR3 sequence: CASKGQGNTEAFF. As DNA, the CDR3 is TGTGCCAGCAAAGGACAGGGGAACACTGAAGCTTTCTTT. This rearrangement joins TRBV6-5 to TRBJ1-1, with 8 nucleotides matching TRBD1. The CDR3 runs to 13 residues. J gave up 1 base and V 7 bases, and 2 bases lay outside the gene matches. Germline values: CDR1 MNHEY, CDR2 SVGAGI.

The CDR3 region has the DNA TGTGCCAGCAGTGTCATTTCGGAGGGCGGGGGGCAGTTCTTC. Its protein product is CASSVISEGGGQFF. The genes are TRBV6-4 and TRBJ2-1; TRBD2 matches 7 bases. J was trimmed by 12 bases and V by 4 bases; bases with no gene match: 12. There are 14 residues in the CDR3. CDR1 is MRHNA and CDR2 is SNTAGT in the germline V gene.

V gene TRBV3-1 (or the pseudogene TRBV3-2) combines with J gene TRBJ2-5; the match to TRBD2 covers 14 bases. The V gene end was trimmed by 2 bases and the J gene end by 4 bases; junction bases not matched to a gene: 3. The CDR3 consists of 16 residues. Looked up from germline, CDR1 is LGHDT and CDR2 is YNNKEL (reference sequence). The CDR3 region is CASSQRTSGRTETQYF. CDR3 in DNA: TGTGCCAGCAGCCAACGGACTAGCGGGAGGACAGAGACCCAGTACTTC.

The chain recombines TRBV10-2 with TRBJ1-5, with TRBD1 matching over 8 bases. Looked up from germline, CDR1 is WSHSY and CDR2 is SAAADI. Trimming cost V 7 bases and J 5 bases; bases outside gene matches: 7. The CDR3 extends over 14 amino acids. The DNA for the CDR3 is TGCGCCAGCAACGAACAGGGGGGATATCAGCCCCAGCATTTT. Translated, it gives CASNEQGGYQPQHF.

This clone was observed a few times. The chain employs TRBV5-1 and TRBJ1-2; no firm D call. CDR3 size: 12 residues. The V end was cut by 5 bases, the J end by 8 bases, with 13 bases between. CDR1 is SGHRS and CDR2 is YFSETQ in the germline V gene. CDR3 protein: CASRPQTGGYTF. The CDR3 DNA reads TGCGCCAGCAGGCCCCAGACTGGAGGCTACACCTTC.

This sequence joins TRBV19 and TRBJ1-5; 11 bases are shared with TRBD1. V shed 3 bases and J 0 bases; nucleotides not matched to a gene: 7. The CDR3 length is 18 residues. Looked up from germline, CDR1 is LNHDA and CDR2 is SQIVND (reference sequence). CDR3 protein: CASSMAGTGGYSNQPQHF. For the CDR3, the DNA is TGTGCCAGTAGTATGGCCGGGACAGGGGGTTATAGCAATCAGCCCCAGCATTTT.

The V and J genes are TRBV19 and TRBJ2-2; D gene uncertain. With 5 bases removed from V and 0 bases from J, the gap between germline ends came to 10 bases. The V gene's germline CDR1 is LNHDA and CDR2 SQIVND (reference sequence). This CDR3 has 15 amino acids. For the CDR3, the DNA is TGTGCCAGTAGTGCCCGACTCACGAACACCGGGGAGCTGTTTTTT. This translates into CASSARLTNTGELFF.

The rearrangement joins TRBV5-1 to TRBJ2-4; 10 bases fit TRBD1. After removal of 4 bases from V and 2 bases from J, the junction contained 6 bases not matched to a gene. This CDR3 contains 16 residues. The germline V gene encodes CDR1 SGHRS and CDR2 YFSETQ. The CDR3 protein is CASSDRDRGTKNIQYF. The CDR3 DNA is TGCGCCAGCAGCGACCGGGACAGGGGAACCAAAAACATTCAGTACTTC.

V gene TRBV7-9 combines with J gene TRBJ2-1, with 11 nucleotides matching TRBD2. This CDR3 contains 16 residues. V shed 4 bases and J 5 bases; nucleotides not matched to a gene: 7. In germline, CDR1 is SEHNR, CDR2 FQNEAQ (reference sequence). As DNA, the CDR3 is TGTGCCAGCAGCTGGGCCGGGACTAGCGGTCACAATGAGCAGTTCTTC. Amino acid sequence: CASSWAGTSGHNEQFF.

This clone was seen a few times. The genes are TRBV11-3 and TRBJ2-3; the match to TRBD2 covers 10 bases. With V trimmed by 5 bases and J by 3 bases, 5 bases remained unmatched. Germline lookup yields CDR1 SGHNT and CDR2 YENEEA. This CDR3 has 15 residues. The DNA for the CDR3 is TGTGCCAGCAGCCGGACTAGCGGTGGTACAGATACGCAGTATTTT. Translated, it gives CASSRTSGGTDTQYF.

The V call is TRBV19, the J call TRBJ1-2, with TRBD1 matching 7 bases. The CDR3 is made up of 18 amino acids. Germline trimming cut 1 base from V and 4 bases from J; bases unmatched to any gene: 15. Looked up from germline, CDR1 is LNHDA and CDR2 is SQIVND (reference sequence). CDR3 residues: CASSIGSGRGQSIYGYTF. The CDR3 DNA reads as TGTGCCAGTAGTATAGGCTCTGGAAGGGGGCAATCTATCTATGGCTACACCTTC. Complete variable domain (other parts from reference TRBV19 and TRBJ1-2): DGGITQSPKYLFRKEGQNVTLSCEQNLNHDAMYWYRQDPGQGLRLIYYSQIVNDFQKGDIAEGYSVSREKKESFPLTVTSAQKNPTAFYLCASSIGSGRGQSIYGYTFGSGTRLTVV.